A selection of T cell receptor beta chains follows, all from one sample in a study of IL-17A CD8 T cells in psoriatic arthritis synovium. Some clones are missing from TCRdb's copy, which holds only in-frame ones; the method was immunoSEQ multiplex PCR. Of roughly 1,900 clones detected, about 70% appear once; the ten largest clones hold 7% to 9.5%. The material sequenced was memory CD8+ T cells from synovial fluid. The source is a human donor with psoriatic arthritis. The CDR3 runs from the conserved cysteine through the conserved F or W. The D gene is left open where the match is weak. Size tells how often a clone was seen (once, few, many) or the class of an expanded clone, and some rows leave it out.

TRBV19	TRBJ2-1	.	.	CASSMKGTNEQFF	TGTGCCAGTAGTATGAAGGGTACCAATGAGCAGTTCTTC
TRBV27	TRBJ1-3	.	.	CASSWGGSGNTIYF	TGTGCCAGCAGTTGGGGGGGCTCTGGAAACACCATATATTTT
TRBV28	TRBJ1-5	.	.	CASSLGGGFVNQPQHF	TGTGCCAGCAGTTTAGGAGGGGGATTTGTCAATCAGCCCCAGCATTTT
TRBV11-2	TRBJ2-5	TRBD2	few	CASSQLAMETQYF	TGTGCCAGCAGCCAACTAGCGATGGAGACCCAGTACTTC
TRBV5-1	TRBJ1-1	TRBD1	few	CASSSSDRGRGTEAFF	TGCGCCAGCAGCTCCTCCGACAGGGGGCGCGGTACTGAAGCTTTCTTT
TRBV19	TRBJ2-7	.	.	CASAVRSSYEQYF	TGTGCCAGTGCGGTCAGGAGCTCCTACGAGCAGTACTTC
TRBV7-8	TRBJ2-1	.	few	CASSFSSALSHNEQFF	TGTGCCAGCAGCTTCTCTAGCGCCCTTTCCCACAATGAGCAGTTCTTC
TRBV6-1	TRBJ2-3	TRBD2	once	CASSEARGKGADTQYF	TGTGCCAGCAGTGAAGCGCGGGGGAAAGGGGCAGATACGCAGTATTTT
TRBV11-2	TRBJ2-1	TRBD2	.	CASSPFFRGGNNEQFF	TGTGCCAGCAGCCCCTTCTTCCGGGGGGGGAACAATGAGCAGTTCTTC
TRBV9	TRBJ2-2	.	.	CASSVGSGELFF	TGTGCCAGCAGCGTAGGGTCCGGGGAGCTGTTTTTT
TRBV5-6	TRBJ1-2	.	.	CASSPGAVSYGYTF	TGTGCCAGCAGCCCTGGTGCCGTTTCCTATGGCTACACCTTC
TRBV30	TRBJ1-5	.	.	CAWSPVLGHQPQHF	TGTGCCTGGAGCCCCGTGTTAGGACATCAGCCCCAGCATTTT
TRBV11-2	TRBJ2-2	.	.	CAGIGGAGELFF	TGTGCCGGGATCGGAGGGGCCGGGGAGCTGTTTTTT
TRBV7-6	TRBJ2-3	.	.	CASNDQGSTDTQYF	TGTGCCAGCAACGATCAGGGGAGCACAGATACGCAGTATTTT
TRBV9	TRBJ1-2	.	few	CASSVGAGMLGF	TGTGCCAGCAGCGTAGGGGCAGGGATGTTGGGCTTC
TRBV4-3	TRBJ2-7	TRBD1	.	CASSPRGQGSDEQYF	TGCGCCAGCAGCCCCCGGGGACAGGGATCGGACGAGCAGTACTTC
TRBV5-6	TRBJ1-2	TRBD1	.	CASSQPGQDFYGYTF	TGTGCCAGCAGCCAACCGGGACAGGACTTCTATGGCTACACCTTC
TRBV7-8	TRBJ1-5	.	.	CASSQYQGPSQPQHF	TGTGCCAGCAGCCAATACCAGGGACCCAGTCAGCCCCAGCATTTT
TRBV27	TRBJ2-7	.	.	CASSFTATGFYEQYF	TGTGCCAGCAGTTTCACCGCCACAGGGTTCTACGAGCAGTACTTC
TRBV7-8	TRBJ2-2	.	.	CASSLLFRGGRNTGELFF	TGTGCCAGCAGCTTACTTTTTCGAGGGGGGAGGAACACCGGGGAGCTGTTTTTT
TRBV6-1	TRBJ2-7	.	few	CASSEVGASHHEQYF	TGTGCCAGCAGTGAAGTAGGAGCCTCGCACCACGAGCAGTACTTC
TRBV5-1	TRBJ2-3	TRBD2	.	CASTRTSSPFYTDTQYF	TGCGCCAGCACCCGGACTAGCTCTCCTTTCTACACAGATACGCAGTATTTT
TRBV27	TRBJ2-7	.	.	CASSFDSNPYEQYF	TGTGCCAGCAGTTTCGACAGCAATCCCTACGAGCAGTACTTC
TRBV19	TRBJ2-7	.	once	CATKGGGYYYEQYF	TGTGCCACCAAGGGGGGCGGATATTACTACGAGCAGTACTTC
TRBV5-1	TRBJ2-5	TRBD1	.	CASSLQGVGETQYF	TGCGCCAGCAGCTTACAGGGGGTAGGGGAGACCCAGTACTTC
TRBV7-9	TRBJ2-1	.	.	CASSPLAGGPPEQFF	TGTGCCAGCAGCCCCCTTGCCGGAGGGCCGCCTGAGCAGTTCTTC
TRBV19	TRBJ2-5	.	.	CASGRTVQETQYF	TGTGCCTCCGGCCGAACAGTACAAGAGACCCAGTACTTC
TRBV29-1	TRBJ2-1	TRBD1	once	CSAQRTGGISNEQFF	TGCAGCGCGCAACGGACAGGGGGGATCTCCAATGAGCAGTTCTTC
TRBV5-6	TRBJ2-1	.	.	CASSLGIREQFF	TGTGCCAGCAGCTTGGGGATCAGGGAGCAGTTCTTC
TRBV4-3	TRBJ2-7	.	.	CASSQAVRSSYEQYF	TGCGCCAGCAGCCAAGCTGTTAGGAGCTCCTACGAGCAGTACTTC
TRBV7-8	TRBJ1-3	.	.	CASGEGNTIYF	TGTGCCAGCGGGGAAGGAAACACCATATATTTT
TRBV5-4	TRBJ1-1	.	.	CASSLFRTLNTEAFF	TGTGCCAGCAGCTTGTTTAGGACTTTGAACACTGAAGCTTTCTTT
TRBV19	TRBJ1-3	.	.	CASSLTRGVLGNTIYF	TGTGCCAGTAGTCTAACTCGCGGGGTTCTTGGAAACACCATATATTTT
TRBV6-6	TRBJ2-1	TRBD1	few	CASSYFLGGRDEQFF	TGTGCCAGCAGTTACTTTTTAGGGGGCCGGGATGAGCAGTTCTTC
TRBV11-2	TRBJ2-2	.	.	CASSLGRELFF	TGTGCCAGCAGCCTTGGCAGGGAGCTGTTTTTT
TRBV5-6	TRBJ1-4	.	once	CASSGSSPDEKLFF	TGTGCCAGCAGCGGGTCTAGCCCCGATGAAAAACTGTTTTTT
TRBV5-1	TRBJ1-1	.	.	CASSDRERGGYTEAFF	TGCGCCAGCAGCGATCGTGAGCGAGGGGGTTACACTGAAGCTTTCTTT
TRBV28	TRBJ2-1	.	.	CASSFLRSGVHEQFF	TGTGCCAGCAGTTTTCTGCGGAGCGGTGTCCATGAGCAGTTCTTC
TRBV30	TRBJ2-1	TRBD2	.	CAWGTSGVSGQFF	TGTGCCTGGGGGACTAGCGGGGTGAGCGGGCAGTTCTTC
TRBV27	TRBJ1-1	.	.	CASSTGPTEAFF	TGTGCCAGCAGTACAGGGCCCACTGAAGCTTTCTTT
TRBV4-1	TRBJ2-3	TRBD2	.	CASSHGGATDTQYF	TGCGCCAGCAGCCACGGGGGGGCCACAGATACGCAGTATTTT
TRBV6-4	TRBJ2-2	.	few	CASSVAYTGELFF	TGTGCCAGCAGTGTTGCTTACACCGGGGAGCTGTTTTTT
TRBV5-1	TRBJ1-1	TRBD1	.	CASSFGTAMNTEAFF	TGCGCCAGCAGCTTCGGGACAGCTATGAACACTGAAGCTTTCTTT
TRBV7-6	TRBJ2-7	TRBD2	.	CASSFSGGEQYF	TGTGCCAGCAGTTTCTCGGGAGGGGAGCAGTACTTC
TRBV11-2	TRBJ1-2	.	once	CASSLVKRKSGYGYTF	TGTGCCAGCAGCTTAGTGAAGAGGAAGAGTGGGTATGGCTACACCTTC
TRBV7-9	TRBJ2-7	TRBD1	few	CASSPADRPSYEQYF	TGTGCCAGCAGCCCTGCGGACAGGCCGAGCTACGAGCAGTACTTC
TRBV7-9	TRBJ2-7	.	.	CASSHPARRGSYEQYF	TGTGCCAGCAGCCATCCCGCCCGGCGAGGCTCCTACGAGCAGTACTTC